This is a list of T cell receptor beta chains from one sample in a study of yellow fever vaccine responses in identical twins. One entry per CDR3 protein, called by TCRdb with MiXCR from the RT-PCR reads. Of a few thousand distinct CDR3 sequences in the sample, approximately 7% were seen once. Sequenced material: T cells from blood (PBMCs), unsorted or a sorted subset (not recorded which), taken about 2 years after vaccination. These receptors all come from a woman aged 18-35 years who received the yellow fever vaccine. Each CDR3 is given with its conserved first and last residue. D genes are given only for firm matches.

>TRBV15|.|14
CATSKRSGANVLTF
>TRBV21-1|.|15
CASSTRTGGAYGYTF
>TRBV6-5|.|15
CASSIQGSSGNTIYF
>TRBV21-1|.|10
CATIIQTQYF
>TRBV4-2|.|13
CASSGEESYEQYF
>TRBV10-1|TRBD1|13
CASRGQGTNEQYF
>TRBV7-6|.|15
CASSLRGVSYNEQFF
>TRBV11-2|.|17
CASSPNIMAGPINEQFF
>TRBV29-1|.|18
CSVEVAGALTSPQETQYF
>TRBV10-1|TRBD2|18
CASSEPQDLADLTDTQYF
>TRBV15|.|14
CATSRTRVSEKLFF
>TRBV4-1|.|14
CASSQGRGSYEQYF
>TRBV10-3|TRBD1|15
CAISRSTGVTGELFF
>TRBV20-1|TRBD2|16
CSARDVNAGVSGELFF
>TRBV11-1|.|13
CASGWDGPAEQYF
>TRBV29-1|.|11
CSVVLYNEQFF
>TRBV6-5|.|13
CASSSSSNTEAFF
>TRBV6-5|.|16
CASSYSVGNLWETQYF
>TRBV20-1|.|13
CSARDPTRGEQYF
>TRBV10-1|.|17
CASSDESGKSSYNEQFF
>TRBV10-3|TRBD2|16
CAISDGAGVIQETQYF
>TRBV13|.|14
CASTTRGFSYEQYF
>TRBV5-1|.|13
CASSTGDLYGYTF
>TRBV6-1|.|14
CASSIRTVPYGYTF